This TCR beta chain is drawn from a study of blood T cell repertoires in COVID-19. Background on the study: From the United States, Italy and Spain came samples of acute and convalescent COVID-19. Sample material is recorded as cDNA or gDNA derived from T cells, B-cell-depleted T cells, or PBMCs.

How the authors handled the data: Reference gene primer amplification yielded estimated nucleated cell counts. Only in-frame clones appear in the TCRdb table, and some are missing; sequencing was by immunoSEQ multiplex PCR. The V and J calls and the clone size are those of that table, but D and trimming were determined from the DNA. Among about 170,000 clones listed, around 82% were seen once. The germline V gene has CDR1 SGHDT and CDR2 YYEEEE. The V end was cut by 2 bases, the J end by 5 bases, with 11 bases between. The CDR3 sequence is 13 residues long. A few counts support this clone. The sample comprised peripheral blood. The TCR sequence derives from a woman older than 75 with acute or convalescent COVID-19. The rearrangement uses TRBV5-6 and TRBJ2-7; D is unclear. CDR3 in DNA: TGTGCCAGCAGCTTTCCAGGCTTAGACGAGCAGTACTTC. It translates to CASSFPGLDEQYF.